One and the same sample provided the 31 T cell receptor beta chains below, sequenced in a study of blood T cell repertoires in COVID-19. The table came from immunoSEQ multiplex PCR; TCRdb's copy has only in-frame clones and leaves some out. The sample includes some 700,000 clones, more than 80% of them seen just once. The sequenced material came from peripheral blood. These receptor sequences come from a woman under 30 with acute or convalescent COVID-19.

The gene calls are TRBV2 and TRBJ1-2, with 8 bases identical to TRBD1. Per the germline V gene, CDR1 is SNHLY and CDR2 is FYNNEI. J gave up 5 bases and V 4 bases, and 6 bases lay outside the gene matches. This CDR3 region has 14 residues. The CDR3 bases are TGTGCCAGCAGTGTTCGGACAGGGCTATATGGCTACACCTTC. This codes for CASSVRTGLYGYTF.

The genes are TRBV18 and TRBJ1-2; a possible D gene is TRBD1 (6 bases). Germline assignment: CDR1 KGHSH and CDR2 LQKENI. This CDR3 spans 11 amino acids. With 4 bases removed from V and 6 bases from J, the gap between germline ends came to 6 bases. The CDR3 DNA reads TGTGCCAGCTCACAGGGGGATGGCTACACCTTC. Translated: CASSQGDGYTF.

This clone has just one count. This rearrangement joins TRBV3-1 (or the pseudogene TRBV3-2) to TRBJ2-2, with 8 bases that match TRBD1. From germline, CDR1 is LGHDT and CDR2 YNNKEL (reference sequence). There are 15 residues in the CDR3. V lost 4 bases, J lost 4 bases, and 5 bases stayed unmatched. CDR3 nucleotide sequence: TGTGCCAGCAGCCGGTCAGGGGGCACCACCGGGGAGCTGTTTTTT. It is translated as CASSRSGGTTGELFF.

For the CDR3, the DNA is TGTGCTAGGGAGGGAAGCTCTGGAAACACCATATATTTT. It translates to CAREGSSGNTIYF. This chain connects TRBV12-2 to TRBJ1-3. TRBV12-2 is recorded as a pseudogene. This CDR3 contains 13 residues.

This sequence joins TRBV2 and TRBJ1-1; D is undetermined. The CDR3 has 14 residues. Germline CDR1 and CDR2: SNHLY and FYNNEI. V lost 8 bases and J 0 bases, leaving 13 bases between the germline ends. CDR3 region: CASSRRLMNTEAFF. As DNA, the CDR3 is TGTGCCAGCTCCCGCCGGTTAATGAACACTGAAGCTTTCTTT. Based on the CDR3 plus reference TRBV2 and TRBJ1-1, the full variable domain is EPEVTQTPSHQVTQMGQEVILRCVPISNHLYFYWYRQILGQKVEFLVSFYNNEISEKSEIFDDQFSVERPDGSNFTLKIRSTKLEDSAMYFCASSRRLMNTEAFFGQGTRLTVV.

The J gene is TRBJ2-1, the V gene TRBV18; perhaps TRBD1 as D (6 bases). V was clipped by 5 bases and J by 7 bases, with 18 bases between them. The CDR3 contains 15 residues. Germline loops: CDR1 KGHSH, CDR2 LQKENI. The CDR3, as DNA: TGTGCCAGCTCATCTCAGGGGCAAGGAGTAAATGAGCAGTTCTTC. It codes for CASSSQGQGVNEQFF.

In regard to this clone: Germline is not matched at one junction end, which may reflect a read error. The CDR3 loop reads CASSQDDLAGANF. In nucleotides, the CDR3 is TGTGCCAGCAGCCAAGATGATTTAGCAGGGGCCAATTTC. The chain recombines TRBV3-1 (or the pseudogene TRBV3-2) with TRBJ1-2; the D gene is possibly TRBD1 (6 bases). The CDR3 consists of 13 residues. Germline V gene lookup returns CDR1 LGHDT and CDR2 YNNKEL (reference sequence).

The V call is TRBV18, the J call TRBJ1-1; D may be TRBD1 (6 bases). In germline, CDR1 is KGHSH, CDR2 LQKENI. The V end lost 8 bases, the J end lost 0 bases, and 19 bases lay between the germline ends. CDR3 size: 16 residues. CDR3 DNA sequence: TGTGCCAGCGCCCACCGGGACATCAACATGAACACTGAAGCTTTCTTT. It is translated as CASAHRDINMNTEAFF.

This clone was picked up one time. The chain combines TRBV19 with TRBJ1-2; 7 bases match TRBD1. CDR1 is LNHDA, CDR2 SQIVND, per germline (reference sequence). J lost 4 bases, V lost 8 bases, and 10 bases had no gene match. There are 14 residues in the CDR3. CDR3 sequence (DNA): TGTGCCAGTGGTGCCCAGGGGGAAGGCTATGGCTACACCTTC. As protein: CASGAQGEGYGYTF.

The V gene is TRBV24-1, the J gene TRBJ1-5; no firm D call. Trimming took off 5 bases at V and 6 bases at J, with 16 bases between the two ends. Germline V gives CDR1 KGHDR, CDR2 SFDVKD. CDR3 length: 15 residues. CDR3 in amino acids: CATSGPGLPGQPQHF. In nucleotides, the CDR3 is TGTGCCACCAGTGGCCCCGGTCTCCCGGGTCAGCCCCAGCATTTT.

This chain links TRBV30 with TRBJ1-1; a possible D gene is TRBD1 (5 bases). The CDR3 loop spans 11 amino acids. Germline V gene lookup returns CDR1 GTSNPN and CDR2 SVGIG (reference sequence). Trimming stripped 8 bases from V and 8 bases from J, with 15 bases between. The CDR3 DNA follows: TGTGCCGGGGGGACGGTCCTCGAAGCTTTCTTT. It specifies CAGGTVLEAFF.

J is TRBJ1-1 and V is TRBV6-5; TRBD1 aligns across 7 bases. J lost 6 bases, V lost 6 bases, and 4 bases had no gene match. Germline V gene sequence: CDR1 MNHEY, CDR2 SVGAGI. The CDR3 is made up of 12 amino acids. In nucleotides, the CDR3 is TGTGCCAGCAGCGGGACAGTAGCTGAAGCTTTCTTT. Amino acid sequence: CASSGTVAEAFF.

V and J are TRBV5-1 and TRBJ2-1; 15 positions match TRBD2. Germline lookup yields CDR1 SGHRS and CDR2 YFSETQ. This CDR3 contains 22 residues. J lost 0 bases, V lost 4 bases, and 17 bases had no gene match. In nucleotides, the CDR3 is TGCGCCAGCAGCATGGCCCGTGGACTAGCGGGGGGGAAGATAAGCTCCTACAATGAGCAGTTCTTC. Translation gives CASSMARGLAGGKISSYNEQFF.

The chain recombines TRBV29-1 with TRBJ1-2; D remains unclear. Germline loops: CDR1 SQVTM, CDR2 ANQGSEA. Trimming took off 8 bases at V and 4 bases at J, with 17 bases between the two ends. This CDR3 has 13 amino acids. The CDR3 here is CSPEGPDGYGYTF. The CDR3 region has the DNA TGCAGCCCTGAGGGTCCCGATGGCTATGGCTACACCTTC. The variable domain in full, with the rest retrieved from reference TRBV29-1 and TRBJ1-2, is SAVISQKPSRDICQRGTSLTIQCQVDSQVTMMFWYRQQPGQSLTLIATANQGSEATYESGFVIDKFPISRPNLTFSTLTVSNMSPEDSSIYLCSPEGPDGYGYTFGSGTRLTVV.

V and J are TRBV7-2 and TRBJ2-7, with D tentatively TRBD2 (6 bases). Trimming shortened V by 0 bases and J by 6 bases, and 6 bases separated the two germline ends. The germline CDR1 and CDR2 sequences are SGHTA and FQGNSA. The CDR3 totals 12 residues. CDR3: CASSLAGGEQYF. DNA for the CDR3: TGTGCCAGCAGCTTAGCGGGGGGCGAGCAGTACTTC.

The table lists this clone with a count of one. This chain uses TRBV29-1 with TRBJ1-1; TRBD1 agrees at 7 bases. There are 13 residues in the CDR3. Germline CDR1 is SQVTM and CDR2 is ANQGSEA. V was pared by 7 bases and J by 0 bases, with 5 bases of the junction left unmatched. Here the CDR3 DNA reads TGCAGCGCTCGGACAGGCTTGAACACTGAAGCTTTCTTT. Translating it yields CSARTGLNTEAFF.

The V and J genes are TRBV18 and TRBJ1-1, with 7 bases lining up with TRBD1. Germline trimming cut 4 bases from V and 2 bases from J; bases unmatched to any gene: 10. Germline V gene lookup returns CDR1 KGHSH and CDR2 LQKENI. CDR3 length: 16 residues. CDR3 region: CASSLQQGKENTEAFF. The CDR3 DNA sequence: TGTGCCAGCTCACTCCAACAGGGGAAGGAAAACACTGAAGCTTTCTTT.

The rearrangement joins TRBV20-1 to TRBJ1-2, with TRBD1 matching 7 bases. V lost 5 bases and J lost 8; bases outside the gene matches: 2. Germline lookup yields CDR1 DFQATT and CDR2 SNEGSKA (reference sequence). The CDR3 loop spans 10 amino acids. The CDR3 coding sequence is TGCAGTGCTGACAGGGAGGGCTACACCTTC. It is translated as CSADREGYTF.

The chain employs TRBV5-4 and TRBJ2-7; 10 positions match TRBD1. V lost 4 bases to trimming and J lost 7 bases; unmatched junction nucleotides: 8. This CDR3 region has 14 residues. Per the germline V gene, CDR1 is SGHNT and CDR2 is YYREEE (reference sequence). As DNA, the CDR3 is TGTGCCAGCAGCCCCGGGACAGGGGATAGGGAGCAGTACTTC. The encoded protein is CASSPGTGDREQYF.

To note about this clone: The sample carries other DNA sequences with the same CDR3. The CDR3 nucleotides read TGTGCCAGCAGTTTCAGGGGGAACACTGAAGCTTTCTTT. Amino acids: CASSFRGNTEAFF. The rearrangement joins TRBV27 to TRBJ1-1; D perhaps matches TRBD1 (6 bases). Germline lookup yields CDR1 MNHEY and CDR2 SMNVEV (reference sequence). The CDR3 extends over 13 amino acids. Trimming took off 3 bases at V and 1 base at J, with 6 bases between the two ends.

The rearrangement joins TRBV27 to TRBJ1-4; 7 positions match TRBD1. Germline assignment: CDR1 MNHEY and CDR2 SMNVEV (reference sequence). V lost 6 bases to trimming and J lost 3 bases; unmatched junction nucleotides: 13. The CDR3 consists of 17 residues. The CDR3 region is CASRPRQGRSANEKLFF. CDR3 nucleotide sequence: TGTGCCAGCAGACCTCGACAGGGTCGGTCAGCTAATGAAAAACTGTTTTTT.

This chain links TRBV11-2 with TRBJ1-1; 9 bases are a match to TRBD1. After removal of 2 bases from V and 6 bases from J, the junction contained 4 bases not matched to a gene. This CDR3 has 14 amino acids. Germline CDR1 is SGHAT and CDR2 is FQNNGV. The CDR3 region is CASSLKDRGAEAFF. CDR3 nucleotides: TGTGCCAGCAGCTTAAAGGACAGGGGCGCTGAAGCTTTCTTT.

The J gene is TRBJ1-1, the V gene TRBV6-4; 7 bases align to TRBD1. Unmatched junction bases numbered 3, after V lost 3 bases and J lost 5 bases. The CDR3 sequence is 13 residues long. Germline V CDR1 and CDR2: MRHNA, SNTAGT. In DNA, the CDR3 is TGTGCCAGCAGTGAACAGGGGAAGACTGAAGCTTTCTTT. Translation gives CASSEQGKTEAFF.

This chain uses TRBV19 with TRBJ1-6; tentatively, D is TRBD1 (6 bases). This CDR3 is 14 amino acids long. Looked up from germline, CDR1 is LNHDA and CDR2 is SQIVND (reference sequence). Trimming cost V 3 bases and J 5 bases, with 8 bases left between them. CDR3 sequence: CASSITGNNSPLHF. The DNA of the CDR3 is TGTGCCAGTAGTATCACAGGGAATAATTCACCCCTCCACTTT.

This clone was seen a single time. The J gene is TRBJ1-2, the V gene TRBV10-3; D uncertain. The germline V gene has CDR1 ENHRY and CDR2 SYGVKD. The V and J ends lost 7 bases and 8 bases respectively, with 17 bases between them. CDR3 length: 13 amino acids. CDR3 loop: CAINGRLGEGYTF. CDR3 sequence (DNA): TGTGCCATCAATGGCAGGCTCGGGGAGGGCTACACCTTC.

This clone came up once. Other DNA sequences in the same sample also yield this CDR3. DNA for the CDR3: TGCGCCAGCAGCTTGGGGGACAGTAATGAAAAACTGTTTTTT. Amino acids: CASSLGDSNEKLFF. This chain links TRBV5-1 with TRBJ1-4, with TRBD1 matching over 7 bases. Per germline, CDR1 SGHRS and CDR2 YFSETQ. With 0 bases clipped from V and 4 bases from J, the junction kept 0 bases outside the gene matches. The CDR3 runs 14 residues.

The chain carries TRBV18 and TRBJ2-7; D not certain. In germline, CDR1 is KGHSH, CDR2 LQKENI. The CDR3 extends over 15 amino acids. Trimming stripped 0 bases from V and 0 bases from J, with 9 bases between. The CDR3 here is CASSPPSASSYEQYF. The DNA for the CDR3 is TGTGCCAGCTCACCACCGTCAGCGAGCTCCTACGAGCAGTACTTC. Supplemented by reference TRBV18 and TRBJ2-7, the full variable domain reads NAGVMQNPRHLVRRRGQEARLRCSPMKGHSHVYWYRQLPEEGLKFMVYLQKENIIDESGMPKERFSAEFPKEGPSILRIQQVVRGDSAAYFCASSPPSASSYEQYFGPGTRLTVT.

The chain recombines TRBV28 with TRBJ1-5, with D hard to call. Trimming stripped 1 base from V and 0 bases from J, with 7 bases between. The germline V gene encodes CDR1 MDHEN and CDR2 SYDVKM. This CDR3 contains 15 residues. CDR3 in amino acids: CASSLYSVSNQPQHF. The CDR3 DNA sequence: TGTGCCAGCAGTTTATATTCAGTTAGCAATCAGCCCCAGCATTTT.

The rearrangement links TRBV29-1 to TRBJ1-2; 11 nucleotides agree with TRBD1. Germline loops: CDR1 SQVTM, CDR2 ANQGSEA. V lost 4 bases and J lost 4; bases outside the gene matches: 8. The CDR3 consists of 15 residues. Here the CDR3 reads CSVVGRGQGGYGYTF. CDR3 nucleotide sequence: TGCAGCGTTGTAGGGAGGGGACAGGGGGGCTATGGCTACACCTTC.

The chain uses TRBV30 and TRBJ1-1; a weak D match, TRBD1 (5 bases). Germline V lookup: CDR1 GTSNPN, CDR2 SVGIG (reference sequence). This CDR3 is 14 amino acids long. V was cut by 5 bases and J by 0 bases, with 13 bases left in between. For the CDR3, the DNA is TGTGCCTGGGGAGACAGTATGTTGAACACTGAAGCTTTCTTT. Protein: CAWGDSMLNTEAFF.

CDR3 DNA: TGCAGTGCTAGTCGAGGGACTGAGTCTTCACCCCTCCACTTT. This codes for CSASRGTESSPLHF. The gene calls are TRBV20-1 and TRBJ1-6, with D tentatively TRBD1 (5 bases). The germline V gene has CDR1 DFQATT and CDR2 SNEGSKA (reference sequence). V was cut by 3 bases and J by 9 bases, with 15 bases left in between. The CDR3 sequence is 14 residues long.